The 4 T cell receptor beta chains listed next were all sequenced from one sample in a study of T-cell memory formation after mild COVID-19 (dated by TCRdb to 2020 to 2023). The library was produced with 5' RACE. TCRdb records Illumina NovaSeq 6000 as the sequencer. TCRdb trimmed public reads at Q25 via fastp, called clones via MiXCR and kept in-frame beta chains. Every CDR3 protein is listed once, alongside the most common genes and DNA of its rows. The sample table lists 120,000 or so distinct CDR3 sequences, over 15% of them with a count of one. The ten largest clones represent roughly 5.2% of the sample. Source material: PBMCs or a T cell subset sorted from them (not recorded which). The receptors originated from a young man who had mild COVID-19 (a few samples of this study predate the infection). The sample titles of this study are shuffled in the database, so cell type and time point are left out; the donor was told from shared clones.

CDR3: CASSYLRSQPQHF. CDR3 in DNA: TGTGCCAGCAGTTACTTGAGGAGTCAGCCCCAGCATTTT. The V and J genes are TRBV6-2 or TRBV6-3 and TRBJ1-5, with D uncertain. The ends were cut back, 1 base at V and 6 bases at J, with 7 bases in the middle. Germline CDR1 MNHEY, CDR2 SVGEGT. The CDR3 consists of 13 residues.

The J gene is TRBJ1-5, the V gene TRBV20-1; a weak D match, TRBD1 (6 bases). V was pared by 6 bases and J by 12 bases, with 15 bases between. CDR1 is DFQATT and CDR2 is SNEGSKA in the germline V gene (reference sequence). The CDR3 spans 11 residues. The CDR3 is CSALNRVLQHF. CDR3 sequence (DNA): TGCAGTGCCCTAAACAGGGTGCTCCAGCATTTT.

The rearrangement uses TRBV20-1 and TRBJ1-2; D ambiguous. Germline V gives CDR1 DFQATT, CDR2 SNEGSKA (reference sequence). The CDR3 is 10 residues long. Trimming took off 4 bases at V and 0 bases at J, with 0 bases between the two ends. The CDR3 is CSATNYGYTF. DNA of the CDR3: TGCAGTGCTACTAACTATGGCTACACCTTC.

The gene calls are TRBV4-3 and TRBJ2-5; maybe TRBD2 (5 bases). The CDR3 is made up of 14 amino acids. Trimming left V 0 bases short and J 4 bases short, with 9 bases between. The V gene's germline CDR1 is LGHNA and CDR2 YSLEER. CDR3 in DNA: TGCGCCAGCAGCCAAGATGCCGGGGTAGAGACCCAGTACTTC. It codes for CASSQDAGVETQYF.